Shown below are 11 T cell receptor beta chains from a single sample sequenced in a study of T cell repertoires in cytomegalovirus infection. Each CDR3 protein gets one entry after TCRdb re-called the reads with MiXCR. Here the sample spans around 350,000 distinct CDR3 sequences, approximately 18% being singletons. Sequencing was done on a sample of PBMCs. These receptors all come from a human donor in good health (CMV status not recorded). Some clones in this sample may be carry-over from other donors' samples.

The chain couples TRBV5-1 to TRBJ2-1; tentatively, D is TRBD1 or TRBD2 (5 bases each). With 4 bases removed from V and 13 bases from J, the gap between germline ends came to 18 bases. In germline, CDR1 is SGHRS, CDR2 YFSETQ. The CDR3 is made up of 13 amino acids. The CDR3 loop reads CASSMPGPGSQFF. The DNA for the CDR3 is TGCGCCAGCAGCATGCCTGGGCCAGGGAGCCAGTTCTTC.

The genes are TRBV20-1 and TRBJ1-6, with a weak D call TRBD1 (6 bases). Germline CDR1 DFQATT, CDR2 SNEGSKA (reference sequence). The CDR3 is 19 residues long. V was shortened by 0 bases and J by 0 bases, with 18 bases between the two germline ends. The CDR3 here is CSARDRTRTVSSYNSPLHF. The CDR3 DNA sequence: TGCAGTGCTAGAGATCGAACCAGGACAGTCAGCTCCTATAATTCACCCCTCCACTTT.

This clonotype was counted between two and nine times. The CDR3 DNA reads TGCAGCGTTGAAGCACGTGGGGGGGGCGGCACAGATACGCAGTATTTT. Amino acid sequence: CSVEARGGGGTDTQYF. The rearrangement links TRBV29-1 to TRBJ2-3; D may be TRBD2 (7 bases). Germline CDR1 SQVTM, CDR2 ANQGSEA. The CDR3 has 16 amino acids. V lost 1 base and J 1 base, leaving 15 bases between the germline ends.

V usage is TRBV7-9 and J usage is TRBJ1-1; unclear D gene. Trimming cost V 3 bases and J 5 bases, with 7 bases left between them. The germline V gene has CDR1 SEHNR and CDR2 FQNEAQ (reference sequence). CDR3 length: 12 residues. This CDR3 reads CASSFSQTEAFF. The CDR3 DNA sequence: TGTGCCAGCAGCTTCTCCCAGACTGAAGCTTTCTTT.

This clonotype was recorded a few times. The rearrangement joins TRBV27 to TRBJ1-2, with D unclear. Germline loops: CDR1 MNHEY, CDR2 SMNVEV (reference sequence). CDR3 length equals 16 residues. V lost 2 bases to trimming and J lost 3 bases, with 16 bases between them. Written as DNA, the CDR3 is TGTGCCAGCAGTTTACGAGGGATCCGGACGGACTATGGCTACACCTTC. This translates into CASSLRGIRTDYGYTF.

This clonotype was counted at least ten times. The chain recombines TRBV28 with TRBJ2-1; 8 bases are shared with TRBD2. This CDR3 contains 15 residues. Germline trimming cut 1 base from V and 9 bases from J; bases unmatched to any gene: 8. The germline CDR1 and CDR2 sequences are MDHEN and SYDVKM. This chain's CDR3 is CASSLLAGGKTEQFF. The DNA for the CDR3 is TGTGCCAGCAGTTTATTGGCGGGAGGAAAGACTGAGCAGTTCTTC.

This clonotype was found a few times. The J gene is TRBJ1-5, the V gene TRBV11-2; D gene uncertain. Germline-derived CDR1 and CDR2 are SGHAT and FQNNGV. The CDR3 loop spans 14 amino acids. V dropped 4 bases and J dropped 4 bases, with 11 bases sitting between them. The CDR3: CASSSSSGNQPQHF. The CDR3 nucleotides are TGTGCCAGCAGCTCCTCTAGTGGGAATCAGCCCCAGCATTTT.

There are a few counts of this clonotype. The chain recombines TRBV6-6 with TRBJ1-4; D gene unclear. Germline V CDR1 and CDR2: MNHNY, SVGAGI (reference sequence). The CDR3 covers 15 residues. Between the trimmed V and J ends, which lost 4 bases and 8 bases, there was a span of 17 bases. The CDR3 sequence is CASSFSSTGGEKLFF. As DNA, the CDR3 is TGTGCCAGCAGTTTCAGCTCCACCGGAGGGGAAAAACTGTTTTTT.

As concerns this clonotype: A much more abundant neighbour one base away suggests this may be a read error. The V and J genes are TRBV7-6 and TRBJ1-1; 8 nucleotides line up with TRBD1. The CDR3 has 15 amino acids. Germline V gene lookup returns CDR1 SGHVS and CDR2 FNYEAQ. Unmatched junction bases numbered 8, after V lost 5 bases and J lost 3 bases. Here the CDR3 reads CASSIVQGADTEAFF. In DNA form, the CDR3 reads TGTGCCAGCAGCATAGTGCAGGGGGCAGACACTGAAGCTTTCTTT. Full variable domain (rest looked up from reference TRBV7-6 and TRBJ1-1): GAGVSQSPRYKVTKRGQDVALRCDPISGHVSLYWYRQALGQGPEFLTYFNYEAQQDKSGLPNDRFSAERPEGSISTLTIQRTEQRDSAMYRCASSIVQGADTEAFFGQGTRLTVV.

This clonotype was picked up a small number of times. The chain employs TRBV18 and TRBJ2-7; 7 positions match TRBD1. CDR3 size: 16 residues. V shed 1 base, J shed 0 bases, and the junction held 6 bases outside the gene matches. CDR1 and CDR2 (germline): KGHSH, LQKENI. CDR3 nucleotide sequence: TGTGCCAGCTCACCACAAGGGGGCTCAACCTCCTACGAGCAGTACTTC. It yields the protein CASSPQGGSTSYEQYF.

This clonotype was counted a few times. The chain is built from TRBV5-1 and TRBJ2-7; 7 bases fit TRBD1. V dropped 5 bases and J dropped 3; count of bases not matched to a gene: 8. The CDR3 has 14 amino acids. Germline assignment: CDR1 SGHRS and CDR2 YFSETQ. This CDR3 is CASRLGTELYEQYF. CDR3 nucleotides: TGCGCCAGCAGGCTTGGGACAGAGCTCTACGAGCAGTACTTC.